This TCR beta chain emerged from a study of spatial heterogeneity in lung cancer. A single record per CDR3 protein comes from TCRdb applying MiXCR to the 5' RACE reads. The sample carries 6,000 to 9,000 distinct CDR3 sequences, approximately 5.4% recorded once. Time point indicated: sample taken at primary tumor resection. Unsorted samples of tumor, nontumor lung or frozen PBMC had their whole RNA sequenced. The donor population consisted of roughly 70 patients with untreated, early-stage non-small cell lung cancer. Ten or more counts support this clonotype. The CDR3 sequence is 13 residues long. Germline V gene data show CDR1 as DFQATT and CDR2 as SNEGSKA (reference sequence). Trimming left V 6 bases short and J 9 bases short, with 18 bases between.

The V call is TRBV20-1, the J call TRBJ2-1; TRBD2 might be the D (6 bases). Specimen: PBMCs, collected at surgery. This clonotype was sampled from a male donor with early-stage non-small cell lung cancer. The DNA for the CDR3 is TGCAGTGCCGATCCTGGGCGAGCGGGTGAGCAGTTCTTC. Protein: CSADPGRAGEQFF.